This T cell receptor beta chain was recorded in a study of blood T cell repertoires in COVID-19. Profiled with immunoSEQ multiplex PCR; TCRdb holds only in-frame clones, not every one. The sample includes 90,000 or so clones, 86% of them seen just once. Germline CDR1 reads MNHEY; CDR2 reads SVGEGT. The J segment lost 5 bases and the V segment lost 4 bases, leaving 5 bases of the junction unmatched. CDR3 length: 14 amino acids. V and J are TRBV6-2 or TRBV6-3 and TRBJ2-5, with 9 bases lining up with TRBD1. Sequenced material: peripheral blood. The origin of this receptor is a man aged 55 to 70 with acute or convalescent COVID-19. The CDR3 sequence: CASSWDRVRETQYF. For the CDR3, the DNA is TGTGCCAGCAGTTGGGACAGGGTAAGGGAGACCCAGTACTTC.